Each of the 31 T cell receptor beta chains below was sequenced from the same sample in a study of blood T cell repertoires in COVID-19. Here immunoSEQ multiplex PCR was the method, and the copy in TCRdb shows in-frame clones only, minus some. Counted here are about 170,000 clones, around 85% occurring once; the ten biggest clones make up less than 8%. The sequencing input was peripheral blood. These receptors were taken from a man older than 75 with COVID-19, enrolled during active disease.

The chain is built from TRBV6-1 and TRBJ2-1; 10 nucleotides agree with TRBD2. The trim removed 2 bases at V and 9 bases at J, leaving 7 bases unmatched. CDR1 MNHNS and CDR2 SASEGT come from the germline V gene. This CDR3 has 15 amino acids. CDR3 loop: CASSESGGASGEQFF. The CDR3 DNA sequence: TGTGCCAGCAGTGAAAGCGGGGGGGCTTCGGGTGAGCAGTTCTTC.

This chain connects TRBV5-8 to TRBJ1-5, with a weak D call TRBD1 (5 bases). This CDR3 comprises 15 residues. The germline CDR1 and CDR2 sequences are SGHTS and YDEGEE. V was clipped by 5 bases and J by 7 bases, with 19 bases between them. The CDR3 region is CASRYGGRDRQPQHF. The CDR3 DNA is TGTGCCAGCAGATATGGAGGGAGGGACCGCCAGCCCCAGCATTTT.

J is TRBJ2-1 and V is TRBV18; 7 nucleotides match TRBD2. This CDR3 is 15 amino acids long. Per germline, CDR1 KGHSH and CDR2 LQKENI. V shed 3 bases, J shed 8 bases, and the junction held 10 bases outside the gene matches. DNA for the CDR3: TGTGCCAGCTCACCCAGACCCGGGGCGGGGGATGAGCAGTTCTTC. Translated, it gives CASSPRPGAGDEQFF.

The rearrangement uses TRBV6-6 and TRBJ1-4, with TRBD1 matching 7 bases. The CDR3 spans 14 residues. CDR1 and CDR2 from the germline V gene are MNHNY and SVGAGI (reference sequence). V lost 6 bases to trimming and J lost 1 base; unmatched junction nucleotides: 2. The CDR3 DNA follows: TGTGCCAGCAGACGACAGGGAACTAATGAAAAACTGTTTTTT. The encoded protein is CASRRQGTNEKLFF.

The J gene is TRBJ2-7, the V gene TRBV2; TRBD2 might be the D (7 bases). The V and J ends lost 6 bases and 6 bases respectively, with 15 bases between them. Germline CDR1 and CDR2: SNHLY and FYNNEI. The CDR3 covers 13 residues. Here the CDR3 reads CASSALGGVEQYF. CDR3 in DNA: TGTGCCAGCAGCGCCCTAGGGGGGGTCGAGCAGTACTTC.

V gene TRBV27 combines with J gene TRBJ1-6; the D gene is possibly TRBD1 (5 bases). Germline values: CDR1 MNHEY, CDR2 SMNVEV (reference sequence). The CDR3 loop spans 16 amino acids. Trimming removed 6 bases from V and 7 bases from J, with 19 bases in between. The CDR3 sequence is CASSRVVGRVNSPLHF. The CDR3 coding sequence is TGTGCCAGCAGCAGGGTGGTGGGCAGGGTGAATTCACCCCTCCACTTT.

The chain combines TRBV12-5 with TRBJ1-5; tentatively, D is TRBD1 (6 bases). V shed 1 base and J shed 3 bases, with 13 bases lying between them. The V gene's germline CDR1 is LGHNT and CDR2 FRNRAP. The length of the CDR3 is 16 residues. The chain's CDR3 is CASGLGTGTHNQPQHF. In DNA, the CDR3 is TGTGCTAGTGGTTTGGGAACCGGGACACACAATCAGCCCCAGCATTTT. Based on the CDR3 plus reference TRBV12-5 and TRBJ1-5, the full variable domain is DARVTQTPRHKVTEMGQEVTMRCQPILGHNTVFWYRQTMMQGLELLAYFRNRAPLDDSGMPKDRFSAEMPDATLATLKIQPSEPRDSAVYFCASGLGTGTHNQPQHFGDGTRLSIL.

As for this clone: Germline and junction disagree at one end, which may indicate a read error. The genes are TRBV5-8 and TRBJ2-7, with 8 positions matching TRBD1. The CDR3 runs to 15 residues. Germline assignment: CDR1 SGHTS and CDR2 YDEGEE. This chain's CDR3 is CAGSLVGQVSYEQYF. The CDR3, as DNA: TGTGCCGGCAGCCTAGTGGGACAGGTCTCCTACGAGCAGTACTTC.

V usage is TRBV10-3 and J usage is TRBJ2-2; tentative D call: TRBD1 (5 bases). CDR1 is ENHRY and CDR2 is SYGVKD in the germline V gene. The length of the CDR3 is 13 residues. The germline V and J ends were trimmed by 7 bases and 6 bases, with 12 bases remaining between them. CDR3 sequence reads: CAIKSTGSGELFF. The CDR3 DNA is TGTGCCATCAAAAGTACAGGTTCCGGGGAGCTGTTTTTT.

This clone turned up a few times. The chain uses TRBV14 and TRBJ2-1; 9 nucleotides align to TRBD2. V was clipped by 4 bases and J by 4 bases; unmatched bases: 11. There are 17 residues in the CDR3. Germline V gene data show CDR1 as SGHDN and CDR2 as FVKESK. The CDR3 region is CASSPFAGRGGYNEQFF. The CDR3 coding sequence is TGTGCCAGCAGCCCCTTCGCCGGGCGGGGGGGATACAATGAGCAGTTCTTC.

The genes are TRBV15 and TRBJ2-3; 9 bases are a match to TRBD1. The CDR3 is 16 residues long. The V and J ends lost 5 bases and 2 bases, in that order; junction bases with no gene match: 8. Germline V lookup: CDR1 LNHNV, CDR2 YYDKDF (reference sequence). In DNA form, the CDR3 reads TGTGCCACCAGCGTAACCGGGACAGGGAACACAGATACGCAGTATTTT. It specifies CATSVTGTGNTDTQYF.

The V gene is TRBV5-4, the J gene TRBJ2-1; the D gene is possibly TRBD1 (6 bases). The CDR3 has 15 residues. Germline CDR1 reads SGHNT; CDR2 reads YYREEE (reference sequence). V lost 4 bases and J 3 bases, leaving 14 bases between the germline ends. CDR3 in amino acids: CASSPTIRGYNEQFF. CDR3 in DNA: TGTGCCAGCAGCCCTACTATCAGGGGCTACAATGAGCAGTTCTTC.

The genes are TRBV5-4 and TRBJ2-2; TRBD1 matches 8 bases. The trim removed 3 bases at V and 6 bases at J, leaving 7 bases unmatched. The germline V gene encodes CDR1 SGHNT and CDR2 YYREEE (reference sequence). This CDR3 has 15 amino acids. The DNA for the CDR3 is TGTGCCAGCAGCTGGGGACAGGTTTGGGCCGGGGAGCTGTTTTTT. Translated, it gives CASSWGQVWAGELFF.

V gene TRBV15 combines with J gene TRBJ2-5; 10 nucleotides match TRBD1. The CDR3 is made up of 17 amino acids. The junction had 9 bases not matched to a gene; V was cut back by 0 bases and J by 5 bases. Germline-derived CDR1 and CDR2 are LNHNV and YYDKDF (reference sequence). Written as DNA, the CDR3 is TGTGCCACCAGCAGAGATAGAGGGACAGGGGCCGGCGAGACCCAGTACTTC. It translates to CATSRDRGTGAGETQYF.

V and J are TRBV4-3 and TRBJ1-5, with D uncertain. V was clipped by 0 bases and J by 2 bases, with 8 bases between them. Germline-derived CDR1 and CDR2 are LGHNA and YSLEER. The CDR3 sequence is 15 residues long. Here the CDR3 DNA reads TGCGCCAGCAGCCAAGATACAGCGGGCAATCAGCCCCAGCATTTT. Amino acids: CASSQDTAGNQPQHF.

The gene calls are TRBV5-5 and TRBJ1-5; unclear D gene. The CDR3 covers 14 residues. CDR1 SGHKS and CDR2 YYEKEE come from the germline V gene (reference sequence). V was trimmed by 0 bases and J by 7 bases, leaving 11 bases between them. For the CDR3, the DNA is TGTGCCAGCAGCTTGGGGGCCGCGGGGCAGCCCCAGCATTTT. The encoded protein is CASSLGAAGQPQHF.

The V and J genes are TRBV6-2 or TRBV6-3 and TRBJ1-2; D is possibly TRBD1 (6 bases). The CDR3 length is 12 residues. V dropped 2 bases and J dropped 5 bases, with 6 bases sitting between them. Germline V gives CDR1 MNHEY, CDR2 SVGEGT. For the CDR3, the DNA is TGTGCCAGCAGTTACCAGGGGTATGGCTACACCTTC. Translation: CASSYQGYGYTF.

This clone has just a few counts. This chain joins TRBV28 and TRBJ1-1; no firm D call. The CDR3 loop spans 16 amino acids. Trimming pared 1 base from V and 1 base from J, leaving 13 bases between. Germline V CDR1 and CDR2: MDHEN, SYDVKM. CDR3 sequence reads: CASSLYESAENTEAFF. The CDR3, as DNA: TGTGCCAGCAGTTTATATGAATCTGCAGAGAACACTGAAGCTTTCTTT.

Turning to this clone: Other nucleotide sequences in the sample specify the same CDR3. The chain carries TRBV5-1 and TRBJ1-1; TRBD1 might be the D (5 bases). V was trimmed by 3 bases and J by 5 bases, leaving 11 bases between them. The length of the CDR3 is 13 residues. Germline CDR1 is SGHRS and CDR2 is YFSETQ. This chain's CDR3 is CASSSSGGTEAFF. As DNA, the CDR3 is TGCGCCAGCAGCTCGTCCGGGGGGACTGAAGCTTTCTTT.

The chain combines TRBV2 with TRBJ2-2; TRBD1 matches 7 bases. The CDR3 consists of 13 residues. Germline CDR1 is SNHLY and CDR2 is FYNNEI. J was trimmed by 4 bases and V by 8 bases; bases with no gene match: 4. CDR3 region: CASGQESTGELFF. The DNA for the CDR3 is TGTGCCAGCGGACAGGAGAGCACCGGGGAGCTGTTTTTT.

The chain couples TRBV12-5 to TRBJ2-6; possible D gene TRBD2, 5 bases. Germline loops: CDR1 LGHNT, CDR2 FRNRAP. The CDR3 runs 13 residues. CDR3 sequence: CAASGSGANVLTF. CDR3 sequence (DNA): TGTGCCGCATCGGGGTCAGGGGCCAACGTCCTGACTTTC.

V is TRBV18 and J is TRBJ2-7; 10 positions match TRBD1. The V segment lost 1 base and the J segment 2 bases; nucleotides outside the gene matches: 5. This CDR3 contains 16 residues. CDR1 and CDR2 (germline): KGHSH, LQKENI. DNA for the CDR3: TGTGCCAGCTCACCACGTTCGGGACAGGGGACCTACGAGCAGTACTTC. Translation gives CASSPRSGQGTYEQYF.

The J gene is TRBJ1-2, the V gene TRBV7-3; 9 bases are a match to TRBD1. Germline V gene lookup returns CDR1 SGHTA and CDR2 FQGTGA. J was trimmed by 4 bases and V by 3 bases; bases with no gene match: 6. The CDR3 runs 15 residues. The CDR3 region is CASSFDRTGAYGYTF. Here the CDR3 DNA reads TGTGCCAGCAGCTTCGACCGGACAGGGGCCTATGGCTACACCTTC.

The chain has TRBV20-1 and TRBJ1-1; possibly TRBD1 for D (5 bases). Germline loops: CDR1 DFQATT, CDR2 SNEGSKA (reference sequence). CDR3 length equals 13 residues. V was clipped by 3 bases and J by 4 bases, with 12 bases between them. CDR3 sequence: CSASQTVGTEAFF. The DNA of the CDR3 is TGCAGTGCTAGTCAGACAGTGGGCACTGAAGCTTTCTTT.

The V gene is TRBV6-5, the J gene TRBJ1-2, with TRBD1 matching over 7 bases. Per the germline V gene, CDR1 is MNHEY and CDR2 is SVGAGI. The CDR3 extends over 12 amino acids. V shed 11 bases, J shed 7 bases, and the junction held 10 bases outside the gene matches. The CDR3 DNA sequence: TGTGCCGGAAAACAGGGGCCCTCTGGCTACACCTTC. Residues: CAGKQGPSGYTF.

The chain couples TRBV6-5 to TRBJ2-1, with 9 bases that match TRBD2. The CDR3 extends over 14 amino acids. V was clipped by 10 bases and J by 7 bases; unmatched bases: 11. The germline V gene encodes CDR1 MNHEY and CDR2 SVGAGI. CDR3 coding DNA: TGTGCCATCTCGCGGGGGGGCTCGACGAATGAGCAGTTCTTC. It codes for CAISRGGSTNEQFF.

This clone appeared once. The chain combines TRBV6-5 with TRBJ1-5; D perhaps matches TRBD1 (5 bases). Trimming shortened V by 5 bases and J by 2 bases, and 10 bases separated the two germline ends. The CDR3 runs 14 residues. In germline, CDR1 is MNHEY, CDR2 SVGAGI. The chain's CDR3 is CASSPGQRNQPQHF. In nucleotides, the CDR3 is TGTGCCAGCAGTCCCGGACAACGCAATCAGCCCCAGCATTTT.

The gene calls are TRBV7-2 and TRBJ1-6; D is possibly TRBD1 (5 bases). This CDR3 spans 14 amino acids. Trimming pared 5 bases from V and 12 bases from J, leaving 17 bases between. Per germline, CDR1 SGHTA and CDR2 FQGNSA. In DNA, the CDR3 is TGTGCCAGCAGCACCGCCGGGGGACTAGAACCCCTCCACTTT. Encoded protein: CASSTAGGLEPLHF.

This clone was counted only a few times. The genes are TRBV24-1 and TRBJ2-3; D perhaps matches TRBD1 (6 bases). The CDR3 contains 13 residues. The germline V gene encodes CDR1 KGHDR and CDR2 SFDVKD. The V end was cut by 5 bases, the J end by 7 bases, with 12 bases between. Here the CDR3 reads CATSVPGVNTQYF. The CDR3 nucleotides read TGTGCCACCAGTGTCCCAGGGGTAAATACGCAGTATTTT.

V usage is TRBV2 and J usage is TRBJ2-5; unclear D gene. This CDR3 spans 14 amino acids. CDR1 is SNHLY and CDR2 is FYNNEI in the germline V gene. The V end was cut by 3 bases, the J end by 1 base, with 9 bases between. CDR3 sequence: CASSEERVQETQYF. CDR3 coding DNA: TGTGCCAGCAGTGAGGAACGGGTCCAAGAGACCCAGTACTTC.

The chain has TRBV10-2 and TRBJ1-6; D remains ambiguous. The CDR3 contains 14 residues. V lost 6 bases, J lost 10 bases, and 16 bases lay in between. Germline lookup yields CDR1 WSHSY and CDR2 SAAADI. The CDR3 region is CASRAGSLNSPLHF. DNA of the CDR3: TGCGCCAGCAGGGCCGGGAGCCTCAACTCACCCCTCCACTTT.